What follows are 24 T cell receptor beta chains derived from one specimen sequenced in a study of T cell responses to AZD1222 COVID-19 vaccine. Some clones are missing from TCRdb's copy, which holds only in-frame ones; the method was immunoSEQ multiplex PCR. This table has some 120,000 clones, 90% appearing once. The material sequenced was peripheral blood, taken on day 0 of MenACWY control vaccination. The receptors originated from an adult in good health.

The V and J genes are TRBV11-2 and TRBJ1-1; D is ambiguous. The V gene lost 3 bases and the J gene lost 5 bases, with 7 bases spanning the gap. Germline V CDR1 and CDR2: SGHAT, FQNNGV. This CDR3 contains 12 residues. CDR3 region: CASSFFGTEAFF. The CDR3 coding sequence is TGTGCCAGCAGCTTCTTCGGGACTGAAGCTTTCTTT.

The rearrangement joins TRBV5-8 to TRBJ1-1, with D perhaps TRBD1 (5 bases). The CDR3 sequence is 15 residues long. Between the trimmed V and J ends, which lost 4 bases and 5 bases, there was a span of 18 bases. Germline CDR1 is SGHTS and CDR2 is YDEGEE. The CDR3 region is CASSRAASGGTEAFF. DNA for the CDR3: TGTGCCAGCAGCCGCGCAGCCTCCGGGGGGACTGAAGCTTTCTTT.

The chain is built from TRBV4-1 and TRBJ1-5; no definite D call. Germline V gene sequence: CDR1 MGHRA, CDR2 YSYEKL. V lost 0 bases and J 2 bases, leaving 8 bases between the germline ends. The CDR3 has 15 amino acids. For the CDR3, the DNA is TGCGCCAGCAGCCAAGAGAGTGTGCGCAATCAGCCCCAGCATTTT. It is translated as CASSQESVRNQPQHF.

The rearrangement uses TRBV27 and TRBJ2-7, with 7 bases aligning to TRBD1. Germline V gene data show CDR1 as MNHEY and CDR2 as SMNVEV (reference sequence). The J segment lost 4 bases and the V segment lost 5 bases, leaving 5 bases of the junction unmatched. The CDR3 covers 13 residues. CDR3 nucleotide sequence: TGTGCCAGCAGTCTCGGGACAGAATACGAGCAGTACTTC. It specifies CASSLGTEYEQYF.

A single count supports this clone. This rearrangement joins TRBV28 to TRBJ2-7; either TRBD1 or TRBD2 may supply D (5 bases each). Germline V gene lookup returns CDR1 MDHEN and CDR2 SYDVKM. This CDR3 has 16 residues. V was cut by 5 bases and J by 0 bases, with 17 bases left in between. CDR3 region: CASSQRGRLSSYEQYV. As DNA, the CDR3 is TGTGCCAGCAGTCAACGGGGCAGGCTTAGCTCCTACGAGCAGTACGTC.

The genes are TRBV6-1 and TRBJ2-3; TRBD2 matches 8 bases. After removal of 4 bases from V and 3 bases from J, the junction contained 9 bases not matched to a gene. Germline V lookup: CDR1 MNHNS, CDR2 SASEGT. This CDR3 has 16 residues. The DNA for the CDR3 is TGTGCCAGCAGTGGGACCCGAGCGGGAGATACAGATACGCAGTATTTT. It is translated as CASSGTRAGDTDTQYF.

This clone was observed a single time. The chain carries TRBV11-2 and TRBJ1-2, with 10 positions matching TRBD1. V shed 5 bases, J shed 6 bases, and the junction held 9 bases outside the gene matches. This CDR3 is built from 15 residues. Germline CDR1 and CDR2: SGHAT and FQNNGV. The CDR3 region is CASSAPGTGDNGYTF. CDR3 sequence (DNA): TGTGCCAGCAGCGCCCCCGGGACAGGGGATAATGGCTACACCTTC.

The rearrangement joins TRBV9 to TRBJ2-3, with TRBD2 identical over 9 bases. Germline lookup yields CDR1 SGDLS and CDR2 YYNGEE. This CDR3 comprises 15 residues. With V trimmed by 3 bases and J by 5 bases, 7 bases remained unmatched. The CDR3 is CASSANSGGGDTQYF. CDR3 bases: TGTGCCAGCAGCGCCAATAGCGGGGGAGGAGATACGCAGTATTTT.

The V and J genes are TRBV3-1 (or the pseudogene TRBV3-2) and TRBJ1-5, with no clear D. Trimming cost V 0 bases and J 4 bases, with 1 base left between them. The CDR3 runs 12 residues. Germline lookup yields CDR1 LGHDT and CDR2 YNNKEL (reference sequence). CDR3 region: CASSQDNQPQHF. CDR3 coding DNA: TGTGCCAGCAGCCAAGATAATCAGCCCCAGCATTTT.

The chain uses TRBV3-1 (or the pseudogene TRBV3-2) and TRBJ2-3; TRBD1 matches at 9 bases. The CDR3 runs 19 residues. V shed 4 bases and J 6 bases; nucleotides not matched to a gene: 20. The germline gives CDR1 LGHDT, CDR2 YNNKEL (reference sequence). The CDR3 spells CASSRSVGTGSVSGDTQYF. The CDR3 coding sequence is TGTGCCAGCAGCCGCTCGGTTGGGACAGGGAGCGTATCGGGGGATACGCAGTATTTT.

This chain joins TRBV4-1 and TRBJ1-4; possible D gene TRBD1, 5 bases. Germline values: CDR1 MGHRA, CDR2 YSYEKL. There are 13 residues in the CDR3. V shed 4 bases and J shed 7 bases, with 10 bases lying between them. DNA of the CDR3: TGCGCCAGCAGCCCGGGACGAACTGAAAAACTGTTTTTT. Its translation is CASSPGRTEKLFF.

This chain joins TRBV18 and TRBJ1-1; no clear D. The CDR3 is 13 residues long. The germline V gene encodes CDR1 KGHSH and CDR2 LQKENI. The germline V and J ends were trimmed by 3 bases and 4 bases, with 9 bases remaining between them. CDR3 protein: CASSPHPGTEAFF. The CDR3 DNA reads TGTGCCAGCTCACCCCACCCCGGCACTGAAGCTTTCTTT.

The chain recombines TRBV5-6 with TRBJ1-1; 7 bases are shared with TRBD1. The CDR3 sequence is 13 residues long. The ends lost 4 bases at V and 4 bases at J; junction bases unmatched: 4. Germline V CDR1 and CDR2: SGHDT, YYEEEE. The CDR3: CASSRTGATEAFF. The DNA for the CDR3 is TGTGCCAGCAGCCGAACAGGGGCCACTGAAGCTTTCTTT.

V usage is TRBV4-1 and J usage is TRBJ2-2; D gene uncertain. The length of the CDR3 is 15 residues. V was shortened by 1 base and J by 6 bases, with 12 bases between the two germline ends. CDR1 is MGHRA and CDR2 is YSYEKL in the germline V gene. In DNA, the CDR3 is TGCGCCAGCAGCCAAGGGGTCGTTCAGCCCGGGGAGCTGTTTTTT. Translation gives CASSQGVVQPGELFF.

This clone has only a few counts. The V call is TRBV28, the J call TRBJ1-5, with D hard to call. V was shortened by 3 bases and J by 0 bases, with 6 bases between the two germline ends. This CDR3 region has 14 residues. The germline V gene encodes CDR1 MDHEN and CDR2 SYDVKM. In DNA form, the CDR3 reads TGTGCCAGCAGTTTTGCCCTTAGCAATCAGCCCCAGCATTTT. Protein: CASSFALSNQPQHF. Full variable domain (remainder filled in from reference TRBV28 and TRBJ1-5): DVKVTQSSRYLVKRTGEKVFLECVQDMDHENMFWYRQDPGLGLRLIYFSYDVKMKEKGDIPEGYSVSREKKERFSLILESASTNQTSMYLCASSFALSNQPQHFGDGTRLSIL.

This chain links TRBV5-1 with TRBJ2-1, with D unresolved. Germline CDR1 SGHRS, CDR2 YFSETQ. This CDR3 is built from 14 residues. Between the trimmed V and J ends, which lost 1 base and 9 bases, there was a span of 14 bases. The CDR3 sequence is CASSLRVPLSEQFF. The CDR3 DNA reads as TGCGCCAGCAGCTTGAGGGTCCCCCTTAGTGAGCAGTTCTTC.

This clone appeared once. The chain uses TRBV5-1 and TRBJ1-4, with a tentative D call TRBD1 (5 bases). Trimming took 2 bases from V and 0 from J, leaving 11 bases between them. Germline assignment: CDR1 SGHRS and CDR2 YFSETQ. The CDR3 totals 16 residues. CDR3 in DNA: TGCGCCAGCAGCTTATCCAGGGACTCAACTAATGAAAAACTGTTTTTT. Its protein product is CASSLSRDSTNEKLFF. Based on the CDR3 plus reference TRBV5-1 and TRBJ1-4, the full variable domain is KAGVTQTPRYLIKTRGQQVTLSCSPISGHRSVSWYQQTPGQGLQFLFEYFSETQRNKGNFPGRFSGRQFSNSRSEMNVSTLELGDSALYLCASSLSRDSTNEKLFFGSGTQLSVL.

The rearrangement uses TRBV11-2 and TRBJ2-1, with D perhaps matching TRBD2 (6 bases). The ends were cut back, 0 bases at V and 5 bases at J, with 14 bases in the middle. This CDR3 spans 16 amino acids. Germline V gene data show CDR1 as SGHAT and CDR2 as FQNNGV. As DNA, the CDR3 is TGTGCCAGCAGCTTAGAGTGGGCGGCGGGAAACAATGAGCAGTTCTTC. The encoded protein is CASSLEWAAGNNEQFF.

V and J are TRBV11-3 and TRBJ2-6; D is unclear. V was trimmed by 6 bases and J by 1 base, leaving 1 base between them. Germline V gene data show CDR1 as SGHNT and CDR2 as YENEEA. The CDR3 loop spans 12 amino acids. As DNA, the CDR3 is TGTGCCAGCAGTTCTGGGGCCAACGTCCTGACTTTC. Amino acid sequence: CASSSGANVLTF.

This chain connects TRBV5-4 to TRBJ2-1; D is unresolved. The CDR3 covers 14 residues. Trimming removed 0 bases at V and 4 bases at J, with 8 bases between. Germline assignment: CDR1 SGHNT and CDR2 YYREEE (reference sequence). CDR3: CASSLGLFYNEQFF. CDR3 bases: TGTGCCAGCAGCTTGGGACTCTTTTACAATGAGCAGTTCTTC.

The genes are TRBV6-1 and TRBJ2-1; 11 positions match TRBD2. The CDR3 length is 16 residues. V lost 2 bases to trimming and J lost 10 bases; unmatched junction nucleotides: 10. The V gene's germline CDR1 is MNHNS and CDR2 SASEGT. The CDR3 loop is CASSEYPTSGVGEQFF. DNA of the CDR3: TGTGCCAGCAGTGAATACCCGACTAGCGGGGTAGGGGAGCAGTTCTTC.

The chain uses TRBV13 and TRBJ1-4; no clear D. The germline gives CDR1 PRHDT, CDR2 FYEKMQ (reference sequence). V gave up 4 bases and J gave up 7 bases, with 7 bases separating them. The CDR3 is 12 amino acids. The CDR3 DNA is TGTGCCAGCAGCTCCCTTGGTGAAAAACTGTTTTTT. This translates into CASSSLGEKLFF.

The DNA of the CDR3 is TGTGCCAGCTCACCCCTGGGTCCGAACACTGAAGCTTTCTTT. Translation gives CASSPLGPNTEAFF. V is TRBV18 and J is TRBJ1-1; D gene ambiguous. This CDR3 contains 14 residues. Germline lookup yields CDR1 KGHSH and CDR2 LQKENI. V lost 3 bases and J lost 1, with 9 bases in between.

V and J are TRBV28 and TRBJ2-2; TRBD2 aligns across 7 bases. V lost 1 base to trimming and J lost 5 bases; unmatched junction nucleotides: 7. The CDR3 has 16 amino acids. CDR1 and CDR2 (germline): MDHEN, SYDVKM. The CDR3 nucleotides read TGTGCCAGCAGTTTATCGGGCGGGAGTGGGACCGGGGAGCTGTTTTTT. Protein: CASSLSGGSGTGELFF.